This TCR beta chain was recovered during a study of identical twins. This CDR3 comprises 12 residues. Germline CDR1 and CDR2: SQVTM and ANQGSEA. V dropped 3 bases and J dropped 7 bases, with 10 bases sitting between them. In every case, the donor was a healthy Caucasian. TCRdb processed the 5' RACE reads anew with MiXCR; each CDR3 protein has one entry. The sample carries roughly 720,000 distinct CDR3 sequences, over 15% recorded once. The same sample was also studied in work on T cells expressing NK-cell markers.

This sequence joins TRBV29-1 and TRBJ2-1; D unresolved. The sequenced material came from PBMCs. The sequence was collected from a woman aged 18-30 years in good health. In nucleotides, the CDR3 is TGCAGCGTTGATCGGTCCACGAATGAGCAGTTCTTC. Translated, it gives CSVDRSTNEQFF.